These 8 T cell receptor beta chains were sequenced from one sample in a study of T-cell reconstitution after alpha-beta-depleted transplantation in children (dated by TCRdb to about 2016). Receptors were amplified or captured by PCR. Sequencing was carried out with an Illumina HiSeq 2500. TCR library preparation used molecular barcoding, with unique molecular identifiers applied to normalize quantification of the TCRbeta repertoire. In-frame beta chains were kept once TCRdb had trimmed the public reads at Q25 with fastp and called clones with MiXCR. All rows with the same CDR3 protein become a single entry with the most common DNA and genes. This sample holds about 470,000 distinct CDR3 sequences; roughly two fifths were observed only once. The top ten constitute approximately 25% of the sample. Taken with the paper, the label for treatment or condition translates to: allogeneic hematopoietic cell transplantation with graft depleted of TCRalphabeta T cells and CD19 B cells.

The source material was PBMCs, sampled before TCRalphabeta/CD19-depleted stem cell transplant. These TCRs come from a girl between 2 and 10 years old with aplastic anemia, due to receive a stem cell transplant.

This sequence joins TRBV28 and TRBJ1-5; 9 bases agree with TRBD1. V lost 6 bases, J lost 1 base, and 16 bases stayed unmatched. There are 19 residues in the CDR3. Looked up from germline, CDR1 is MDHEN and CDR2 is SYDVKM. CDR3 loop: CASRPSLRDRARSNQPQHF. In nucleotides, the CDR3 is TGTGCCAGCAGACCTTCACTGCGGGACAGGGCTAGAAGCAATCAGCCCCAGCATTTT. The full variable domain, rest sourced from reference TRBV28 and TRBJ1-5, is DVKVTQSSRYLVKRTGEKVFLECVQDMDHENMFWYRQDPGLGLRLIYFSYDVKMKEKGDIPEGYSVSREKKERFSLILESASTNQTSMYLCASRPSLRDRARSNQPQHFGDGTRLSIL.

This chain links TRBV20-1 with TRBJ1-1; the D gene is possibly TRBD1 (6 bases). Germline V lookup: CDR1 DFQATT, CDR2 SNEGSKA (reference sequence). CDR3 size: 14 residues. V lost 3 bases and J lost 1, with 12 bases in between. CDR3 sequence: CSARRGARNTEAFF. Written as DNA, the CDR3 is TGCAGTGCTAGGAGGGGGGCGAGGAACACTGAAGCTTTCTTT.

The rearrangement links TRBV20-1 to TRBJ2-7, with D perhaps TRBD2 (6 bases). Trimming left V 2 bases short and J 4 bases short, with 15 bases between. Germline CDR1 is DFQATT and CDR2 is SNEGSKA (reference sequence). This CDR3 has 14 amino acids. The CDR3 DNA is TGCAGTGCTAGAATGCGGGACTCTCGGTACGAGCAGTACTTC. Its protein product is CSARMRDSRYEQYF.

This clonotype was recorded many times. The rearrangement joins TRBV5-1 to TRBJ1-6; D is unclear. CDR1 SGHRS and CDR2 YFSETQ come from the germline V gene. Trimming cost V 0 bases and J 9 bases, with 4 bases left between them. The CDR3 is 12 amino acids. CDR3 coding DNA: TGCGCCAGCAGCTTGGACGGTTCACCCCTCCACTTT. This gives the protein CASSLDGSPLHF.

The rearrangement joins TRBV21-1 to TRBJ2-7; the table's TRBD1 call for D was not verified on the DNA. TRBV21-1 corresponds to a pseudogene. The CDR3 spans 16 residues. The CDR3 loop reads CASSPLRAGPPYEQYF. DNA for the CDR3: TGTGCCAGCAGCCCCCTCAGGGCGGGACCCCCCTACGAGCAGTACTTC.

V is TRBV7-9 and J is TRBJ1-1; no firm D call. Germline CDR1 SEHNR, CDR2 FQNEAQ (reference sequence). Trimming cost V 0 bases and J 1 base, with 9 bases left between them. CDR3 length equals 15 residues. CDR3 sequence (DNA): TGTGCCAGCAGCTTAGCGCGATGGGGGAACACTGAAGCTTTCTTT. It encodes CASSLARWGNTEAFF.

This clonotype was found many times. This chain joins TRBV27 and TRBJ1-5; no definite D call. The CDR3 totals 15 residues. Germline loops: CDR1 MNHEY, CDR2 SMNVEV (reference sequence). The V gene lost 3 bases and the J gene lost 3 bases, with 12 bases spanning the gap. The CDR3 protein is CASSFSGSLNQPQHF. CDR3 sequence (DNA): TGTGCCAGCAGTTTTTCCGGGAGTCTCAATCAGCCCCAGCATTTT.

The V gene is TRBV11-1, the J gene TRBJ2-5, with 11 bases that match TRBD1. Trimming removed 5 bases from V and 3 bases from J; junction bases left unmatched: 5. Per the germline V gene, CDR1 is SGHAT and CDR2 is FQDESV (reference sequence). The CDR3 is 15 residues long. CDR3 nucleotide sequence: TGTGCCAGCAGCCCAGGGGACAGGGGGGAAGAGACCCAGTACTTC. Its protein product is CASSPGDRGEETQYF.